The clone carrying this T cell receptor beta chain was counted at least ten times. Antigen unknown. It was RNA transcripts that yielded the amplified TCR beta CDR3 regions. HTBI primers were the set used in a first-round RT-PCR of the TCR CDR3. TCRdb redid the calling of the multiplex PCR reads with MiXCR, one entry per CDR3 protein. This table holds 490,000 or so distinct CDR3 sequences, under 25% found once. V lost 2 bases, J lost 0 bases, and 9 bases lay in between. Germline CDR1 and CDR2: SGHTA and FQGTGA. The CDR3 runs 15 residues. This entry belongs to a study of T cells in Graves' hyperthyroidism and ophthalmopathy. On the study more broadly: Peripheral blood samples were taken at initial diagnosis, prior to any treatment. Points from the study as a whole: In blood, most of the thyroid clonotypes expanded above 0.001 were also present. In the analysis, a 13 V-J model separated ophthalmopathy from stable hyperthyroidism.

V and J are TRBV7-3 and TRBJ2-3, with a possible D match to TRBD1 (5 bases). The sample taken for sequencing was blood. The receptor comes from a woman between 65 and 79 years old with Graves' ophthalmopathy. CDR3 protein: CASSLSGLSTDTQYF. In nucleotides, the CDR3 is TGTGCCAGCAGCTTATCAGGGCTTAGCACAGATACGCAGTATTTT.